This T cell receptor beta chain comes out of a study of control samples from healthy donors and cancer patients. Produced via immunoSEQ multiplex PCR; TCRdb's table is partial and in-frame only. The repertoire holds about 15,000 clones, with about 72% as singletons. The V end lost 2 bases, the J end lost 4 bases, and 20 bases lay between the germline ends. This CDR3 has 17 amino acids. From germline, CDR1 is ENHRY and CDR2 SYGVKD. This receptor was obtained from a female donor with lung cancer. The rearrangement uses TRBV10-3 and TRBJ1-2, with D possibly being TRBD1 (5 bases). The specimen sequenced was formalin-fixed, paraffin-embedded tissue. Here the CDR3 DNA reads TGTGCCATCAGTGAGATTTGGGGACTAGGACCTTTCTATGGCTACACCTTC. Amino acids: CAISEIWGLGPFYGYTF.